This TCR beta chain emerged from a study of vaccination and CD4 T cells after COVID-19 (dated 2022 in TCRdb). Turning to the overall study: Convalescent patients had a positive SARS-CoV-2 result on nasal swab PCR, and of these patients, nine had mild disease and one had severe disease. The cultures were stimulated with overlapping spike peptide pools from SARS-CoV-2 and from the common cold coronaviruses HCoV-NL63, HCoV-OC43 and HCoV-229E. The time from the second vaccine dose to post-vaccine blood sampling had a median of roughly 72 days and ranged from about 13 to 250 days. Participants received two doses of either the Pfizer-BioNTech BNT162b2 vaccine (n=8) or the Moderna mRNA-1273 vaccine (n=2). The spike-specific CD4+ TCR repertoire was compared before and after mRNA vaccination in over nine COVID-19 convalescent patients and a few infection-naive healthy vaccine recipients. The convalescent cohort included six males and four females, with two Hispanic individuals, seven Caucasians, two Asians and one multiracial person. Post-COVID blood samples from convalescent patients were collected a median of 101 days after diagnosis, with a range of roughly 30 to 161 days. As controls, cultures received a CEFX viral epitope pool (the positive control), an HIV-1 Nef peptide pool (the negative control), or no peptide at all.

Libraries were constructed by PCR. At the Johns Hopkins FTIC core, DNA from the cultured CD4+ T cells underwent TCR sequencing with the Oncomine TCR Beta short-read assay. The QIAamp micro DNA kit was used to extract genomic DNA from the cultured CD4+ T cells. The Oncomine TCR Beta libraries from cultured CD4+ T cells were pooled using unique dual indexes and then sequenced on an Illumina iSeq 100. Under the source paper's analysis protocol: Non-productive sequences were filtered out, and CDR3s that did not start with C, did not end with F or W, or were shorter than 7 amino acids were discarded. Antigen-specific clonotypes were identified with the MANAFEST web application by comparing peptide-stimulated wells with reference and other culture wells. Positive clones required FDR below 0.05, an odds ratio above 5, and productive frequency above 0.1% in at least two of three replicate wells. A clonotype counted as cross-reactive if it showed significant expansion both in the SARS-CoV-2 spike wells and in at least one common cold coronavirus spike condition. Similarity between CDR3 sequences was evaluated in R version 3.6.1 using Levenshtein distances (stringdist) and unrooted phylogenetic trees (ape). TCRdb cleaned the public reads at Q25 with fastp, built clones with MiXCR and kept in-frame beta chains. Every distinct CDR3 protein forms one entry, paired with its most common genes and DNA. The V and J calls were not made by the authors but by TCRdb's processing. Within this sample are 10,000 to 14,000 distinct CDR3 sequences, with less than 70% of them counted one time only. The ten largest clones capture over 20% of the sample.

What the authors observed across the whole study: In convalescent patients, nearly all vaccine-specific clones (304 of 307) were found to be mono-reactive for SARS-CoV-2 spike rather than cross-reactive with common cold coronaviruses. The study included relatively few convalescent patients and did not analyze early timepoints after natural infection. Although the median number of SARS-CoV-2-reactive clonotypes went up from approximately 20 after infection to 35 to 40 after vaccination, the increase was not significant. Among convalescent patients, a median about 86% of the SARS-CoV-2-reactive clones seen after vaccination appeared only after vaccination, which suggests priming specific to the vaccine.

This sample's treatment or condition label indicates: roughly 11-day PBMC culture with coronavirus spike peptide pools or control peptides (ViraFEST assay). The ViraFEST assay was used in the study, in which antigen-specific T cells were expanded with peptide pools and expanded clonotypes were subsequently identified by TCR sequencing. The positive SARS-CoV-2 PCR tests of the convalescent patients were dated from March to December 2020, before the Alpha, Beta and Delta variants emerged in the United States. Each well held millions of PBMCs cultured with roughly 10 ug/ml peptide pools in IMDM containing roughly 5% human AB serum and approximately 10 IU/ml IL-2. On days 3 and 7, half of the culture medium was replaced with fresh IL-2-containing medium. CD4+ T cells were isolated after roughly nine days of culture through negative selection using the EasySep CD4+ T cell isolation kit. Ficoll-Paque Plus gradient centrifugation was used to isolate PBMCs from whole blood, and the isolated PBMCs were then either used fresh or cryopreserved at -140C. Culture conditions were generally each tested in triplicate wells.

The germline V end is reduced by 2 bases and the J end by 8 bases; junction bases left unmatched: 12. From the germline V gene (reference sequence), CDR1 is MNHEY and CDR2 is SMNVEV. The CDR3 spans 16 residues, from the cysteine through the phenylalanine. The CDR3 DNA has 48 bases and is translated from base 1. Only a few counts were recorded for this clonotype. What this receptor recognizes is not known. No per-base quality is available; no much larger clone lies one base away. Sequencing was performed on CD4+ T cells from blood, cultured in vitro, taken before SARS-CoV-2 vaccination. The V gene is TRBV27 and the J gene is TRBJ2-1; TRBD1 matches 7 bases in the middle. This TCR was sampled from a human donor who had recovered from COVID-19. In nucleotide form, the sequence is TGTGCCAGCAGTTTAGCCCGGGACAGCGTTGGTTATGAGCAGTTCTTC. Its translation is CASSLARDSVGYEQFF.